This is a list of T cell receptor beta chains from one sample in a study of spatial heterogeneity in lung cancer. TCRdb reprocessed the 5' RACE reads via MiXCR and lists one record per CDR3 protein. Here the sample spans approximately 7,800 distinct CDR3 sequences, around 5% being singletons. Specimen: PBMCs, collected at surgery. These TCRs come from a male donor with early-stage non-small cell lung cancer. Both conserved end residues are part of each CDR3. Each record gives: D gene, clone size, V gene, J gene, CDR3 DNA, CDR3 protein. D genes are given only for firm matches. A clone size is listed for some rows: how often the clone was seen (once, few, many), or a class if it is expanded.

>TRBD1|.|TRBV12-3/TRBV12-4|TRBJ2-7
TGTGCCAGCAGCTGGGGACAGGGCTACGAGCAGTACTTC
CASSWGQGYEQYF
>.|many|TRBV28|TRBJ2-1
TGTGCCAGCAGTTATCTAATTCCGGCCCTTCCGAGCCAGGTCCCCTACAATGAGCAGTTCTTC
CASSYLIPALPSQVPYNEQFF
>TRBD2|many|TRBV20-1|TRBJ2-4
TGCAGTGCGGGACTAGCGGGGGAGACAGCCAAAAACATTCAGTACTTC
CSAGLAGETAKNIQYF
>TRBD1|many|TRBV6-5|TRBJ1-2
TGTGCCAGCAGTTACCGGGGACAGGGAGCTTCTAACTATGGCTACACCTTC
CASSYRGQGASNYGYTF
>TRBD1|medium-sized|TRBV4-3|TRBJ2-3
TGCGCCAGCAGCCAAGATGGGACAGGCACAGATACGCAGTATTTT
CASSQDGTGTDTQYF
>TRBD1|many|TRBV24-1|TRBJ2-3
TGTGCCACCAGTGACCTGGGACAGGGGCCTACAGATACGCAGTATTTT
CATSDLGQGPTDTQYF
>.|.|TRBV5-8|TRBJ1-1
TGTGCCAGCAGCTCTAATCCGAACACTGAAGCTTTCTTT
CASSSNPNTEAFF
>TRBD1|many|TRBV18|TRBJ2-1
TGTGCCAGCTCACCTTTTCCATCCGGGACAGGGGTTAATGAGCAGTTCTTC
CASSPFPSGTGVNEQFF
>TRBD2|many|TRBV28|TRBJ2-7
TGTGCCAGCAGCCGCAAGAGGACTAGCGTTGGTTGGGACTACGAGCAGTACTTC
CASSRKRTSVGWDYEQYF
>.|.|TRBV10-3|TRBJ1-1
TGTGCCATCAGTGACAGGGCGAGCACTGAAGCTTTCTTT
CAISDRASTEAFF
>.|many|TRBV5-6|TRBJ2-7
TGTGCCAGCAGCTCGCGAGGACGGAGCTCCTACGAGCAGTACTTC
CASSSRGRSSYEQYF
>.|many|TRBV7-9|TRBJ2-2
TGTGCCAGCAGCTTAGGGCTAGCTAACACCGGGGAGCTGTTTTTT
CASSLGLANTGELFF
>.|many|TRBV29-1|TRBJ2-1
TGCAGCGTTGTGGTCTTTCAAGGTGATGAGCAGTTCTTC
CSVVVFQGDEQFF
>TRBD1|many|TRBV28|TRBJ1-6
TGTGCCAGCAGTTTAAGGACGGGGCCAGGGGGCACCGATTCACCCCTCCACTTT
CASSLRTGPGGTDSPLHF
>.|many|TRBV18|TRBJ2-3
TGTGCCAGCTCACCACCGTTCCGCAGGGCAGATACGCAGTATTTT
CASSPPFRRADTQYF
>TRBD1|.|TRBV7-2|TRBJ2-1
TGTGCCAGCAGTGCTAACAGGGGGCGGCGGACAAATGAGCAGTTCTTC
CASSANRGRRTNEQFF
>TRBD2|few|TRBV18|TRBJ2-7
TGTGCCAGCTCACCACTAGCGGGGCGCTCCTACGAGCAGTACTTC
CASSPLAGRSYEQYF
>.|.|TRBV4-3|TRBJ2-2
TGCGCCAGCAGCCAACTGGCAGTCGGGAACACCGGGGAGCTGTTTTTT
CASSQLAVGNTGELFF
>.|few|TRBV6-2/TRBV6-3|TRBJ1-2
TGTGCCAGCAGTGACCGGGCCTACTATGGCTACACCTTC
CASSDRAYYGYTF
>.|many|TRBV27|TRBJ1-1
TGTGCCAGCAGTTTAGTAGGGGGTCGCACTGAAGCTTTCTTT
CASSLVGGRTEAFF
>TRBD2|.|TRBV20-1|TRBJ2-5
TGCAGTGGCTCAGCGGGGCACCAAGAGACCCAGTACTTC
CSGSAGHQETQYF
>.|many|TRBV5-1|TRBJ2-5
TGCGCCAGCAGCTTGGAGGAAGGGAAAGCGACCCAGTACTTC
CASSLEEGKATQYF
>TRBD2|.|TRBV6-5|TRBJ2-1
TGTGCCAGCAGTTACTCTAGCGGGGAGTACAATGAGCAGTTCTTC
CASSYSSGEYNEQFF
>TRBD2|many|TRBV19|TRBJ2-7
TGTGCCAGTAGTTCCGGACGGCCGCGGGAGGACGAGCAGTACTTC
CASSSGRPREDEQYF
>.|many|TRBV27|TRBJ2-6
TGTGCCAGCAGTCCCGGGTACTCTGGGGCCAACGTCCTGACTTTC
CASSPGYSGANVLTF
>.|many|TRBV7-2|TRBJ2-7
TGTGCCAGCAGCTTAGCGGCACAGGAGGGGTACGAGCAGTACTTC
CASSLAAQEGYEQYF
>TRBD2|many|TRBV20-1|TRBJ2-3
TGCAGTGCTAGTGATTATAGCGGGGCAGATACGCAGTATTTT
CSASDYSGADTQYF
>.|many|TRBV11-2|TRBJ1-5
TGTGCCAGCAGCAATGACAGGACCCAGCCCCAGCATTTT
CASSNDRTQPQHF
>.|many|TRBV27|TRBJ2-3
TGTGCCAGCAGTTACGGACCGGTCTCGACAGATACGCAGTATTTT
CASSYGPVSTDTQYF
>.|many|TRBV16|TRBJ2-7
TGTGCCAGCAGCCAATGGGGGACTCCTTCCTACGAGCAGTACTTC
CASSQWGTPSYEQYF
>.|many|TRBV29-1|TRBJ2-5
TGCAGCGTTGAAAGGGGGGTACAAGAGACCCAGTACTTC
CSVERGVQETQYF
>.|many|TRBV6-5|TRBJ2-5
TGTGCCAGCAGGGCTAGGGGTGGCGGTCGGGAGACCCAGTACTTC
CASRARGGGRETQYF
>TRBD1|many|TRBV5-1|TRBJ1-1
TGCGCCACCGCTCCCGGACAGGGGATAACTGAAGCTTTCTTT
CATAPGQGITEAFF
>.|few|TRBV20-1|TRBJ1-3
TGCAGTGCTAGAGAGTTGAGGACAAACACCATATATTTT
CSARELRTNTIYF
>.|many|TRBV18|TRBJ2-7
TGTGCCAGCTCACCATCCTCTGAGCAGGGGCTCACCTACGAGCAGTACTTC
CASSPSSEQGLTYEQYF
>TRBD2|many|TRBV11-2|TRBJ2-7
TGTGCCAGCAGCTTTCTTGGGCTAGCGGGGATTACCTACGAGCAGTACTTC
CASSFLGLAGITYEQYF
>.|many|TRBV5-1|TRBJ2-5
TGCGCCAGCAGCTCCCAAGAGACCCAGTACTTC
CASSSQETQYF
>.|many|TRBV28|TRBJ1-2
TGTGCCAGCGGACGCAGGGGCACGGGCTATGGCTACACCTTC
CASGRRGTGYGYTF
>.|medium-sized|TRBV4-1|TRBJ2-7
TGCGCCAGCAGCTCAAGTATCGGACGGAGCTACGAGCAGTACTTC
CASSSSIGRSYEQYF
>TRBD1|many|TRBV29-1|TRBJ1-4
TGCAGCGCCGCTTCGGACAGGGGGCAAGAAAAACTGTTTTTT
CSAASDRGQEKLFF